This T cell receptor beta chain emerged from a study of memory B cells and T cells in multiple sclerosis. Points from the study as a whole: Clone-set sizes differed between compartments, so shared clonotype counts needed normalization.

Sequencing was performed with immunoSEQ multiplex PCR; in TCRdb, only in-frame clones are kept and a portion is missing. The table has approximately 30,000 clones, about 83% seen once. After stimulus-free culture, autoproliferating CFSE-dim and non-proliferating CFSE-high T cells were sequenced separately. Cultures began with some 52 million CFSE-labeled PBMCs, unstimulated for 7 to 8 days, with replicate wells pooled. The PBMCs received 0.45 to 0.6 uM CFSE and serum-free culture with no added stimuli. This clone occurred once. Its antigen is not identified. Sequenced: PBMCs from blood kept in culture. The receptor was isolated from a human donor with multiple sclerosis.

The CDR3 DNA sequence: TGTGCCAGTAGTGGGTTCCGGGCCATCTCTGGAAACACCATATATTTT. Translated: CASSGFRAISGNTIYF. The chain carries TRBV19 and TRBJ1-3; D call uncertain. From germline, CDR1 is LNHDA and CDR2 SQIVND (reference sequence). V was clipped by 5 bases and J by 0 bases, with 14 bases between them. CDR3 size: 16 residues. The complete variable domain, with remaining parts taken from reference TRBV19 and TRBJ1-3, reads DGGITQSPKYLFRKEGQNVTLSCEQNLNHDAMYWYRQDPGQGLRLIYYSQIVNDFQKGDIAEGYSVSREKKESFPLTVTSAQKNPTAFYLCASSGFRAISGNTIYFGEGSWLTVV.